Each of the 10 T cell receptor beta chains below was sequenced from the same sample in a study of blood T cell repertoires in COVID-19. The table came from immunoSEQ multiplex PCR; TCRdb's copy has only in-frame clones and leaves some out. Here the sample spans roughly 65,000 clones, about 85% being singletons. The specimen was peripheral blood. The receptor source for this set is a woman aged 80 or over with active or convalescent COVID-19.

The V and J genes are TRBV28 and TRBJ2-5; TRBD2 aligns across 11 bases. With V trimmed by 3 bases and J by 4 bases, 4 bases remained unmatched. The CDR3 length is 15 residues. The germline CDR1 and CDR2 sequences are MDHEN and SYDVKM. The CDR3 loop reads CASSLTSGIAETQYF. CDR3 in DNA: TGTGCCAGCAGTTTGACTAGCGGGATAGCAGAGACCCAGTACTTC.

The gene calls are TRBV27 and TRBJ1-2; 7 bases are shared with TRBD1. J lost 4 bases, V lost 8 bases, and 10 bases had no gene match. CDR3 length: 14 amino acids. Germline CDR1 reads MNHEY; CDR2 reads SMNVEV (reference sequence). The CDR3 spells CASRDRALSYGYTF. The CDR3 DNA is TGTGCCAGCCGAGACAGGGCCCTATCCTATGGCTACACCTTC.

CDR3 sequence reads: CASSRGQGVNSNQPQHF. As DNA, the CDR3 is TGTGCCAGCAGCCGAGGGCAGGGGGTGAATAGCAATCAGCCCCAGCATTTT. The chain carries TRBV9 and TRBJ1-5, with TRBD1 identical over 7 bases. From germline, CDR1 is SGDLS and CDR2 YYNGEE. The CDR3 is 17 residues long. V trimming: 4 bases; J trimming: 0 bases; junction bases outside the gene matches: 10.

The rearrangement links TRBV5-1 to TRBJ1-2; 7 nucleotides line up with TRBD1. CDR3 length: 15 residues. After removal of 0 bases from V and 4 bases from J, the junction contained 6 bases not matched to a gene. CDR1 SGHRS and CDR2 YFSETQ come from the germline V gene. The DNA of the CDR3 is TGCGCCAGCAGCTTGGGGGGGACAGAGATCTATGGCTACACCTTC. It encodes CASSLGGTEIYGYTF.

The chain employs TRBV11-2 and TRBJ2-3, with 9 bases matching TRBD2. Germline trimming cut 6 bases from V and 4 bases from J; bases unmatched to any gene: 5. The CDR3 covers 14 residues. CDR1 is SGHAT, CDR2 FQNNGV, per germline. The CDR3 reads CASRPGTSPDTQYF. CDR3 DNA: TGTGCCAGCAGGCCCGGGACTAGCCCAGATACGCAGTATTTT.

The CDR3 loop is CASSIAQFTEAFF. CDR3 sequence (DNA): TGTGCCAGTAGTATAGCGCAGTTCACTGAAGCTTTCTTT. The chain carries TRBV19 and TRBJ1-1; D is unresolved. The germline V gene encodes CDR1 LNHDA and CDR2 SQIVND (reference sequence). Trimming removed 1 base at V and 4 bases at J, with 7 bases between. This CDR3 is 13 amino acids long.

The chain has TRBV2 and TRBJ1-1; no clear D gene. The length of the CDR3 is 13 residues. CDR1 SNHLY and CDR2 FYNNEI come from the germline V gene. V was cut by 8 bases and J by 5 bases, with 15 bases left in between. In DNA, the CDR3 is TGTGCCAGCGGGGTGCGGGGAGGGACTGAAGCTTTCTTT. This encodes CASGVRGGTEAFF.

This chain connects TRBV28 to TRBJ1-3, with D possibly being TRBD1 (6 bases). The germline gives CDR1 MDHEN, CDR2 SYDVKM. The CDR3 consists of 16 residues. V shed 3 bases and J shed 4 bases, with 16 bases lying between them. CDR3 nucleotides: TGTGCCAGCAGTTTGGGTTTCGGGGGGGGCGGAAACACCATATATTTT. This translates into CASSLGFGGGGNTIYF.

The chain's CDR3 is CASVTGTPIYEQYF. CDR3 sequence (DNA): TGTGCCAGTGTTACCGGGACACCGATCTACGAGCAGTACTTC. The rearrangement joins TRBV19 to TRBJ2-7, with D possibly matching TRBD1 (6 bases). Trimming took 8 bases from V and 3 from J, leaving 17 bases between them. From germline, CDR1 is LNHDA and CDR2 SQIVND (reference sequence). The CDR3 covers 14 residues. Using reference TRBV19 and TRBJ2-7 for the parts outside the CDR3, the full variable domain is DGGITQSPKYLFRKEGQNVTLSCEQNLNHDAMYWYRQDPGQGLRLIYYSQIVNDFQKGDIAEGYSVSREKKESFPLTVTSAQKNPTAFYLCASVTGTPIYEQYFGPGTRLTVT.

The genes are TRBV11-1 and TRBJ1-1; TRBD1 is a possible D gene (5 bases). Germline CDR1 is SGHAT and CDR2 is FQDESV (reference sequence). The CDR3 runs 12 residues. V was trimmed by 7 bases and J by 4 bases, leaving 10 bases between them. In DNA, the CDR3 is TGTGCCAGCAAGGGCAGGGCCACTGAAGCTTTCTTT. Amino acids: CASKGRATEAFF.